A single count supports the clone carrying this TCR beta chain. This sample was taken from a study of blood T cell repertoires in COVID-19. Overall study: Researchers got acute and convalescent COVID-19 samples from the United States, Italy and Spain. The cDNA or gDNA used as material had been derived from T cells, B-cell-depleted T cells, or PBMCs.

Everyone who took part was about 18 to 90 years old, and they came from about two dozen US areas. Assignments of participants to cohorts depended upon their own reported clinical history. Per germline, CDR1 LNHDA and CDR2 SQIVND (reference sequence). The V end was cut by 5 bases, the J end by 3 bases, with 14 bases between. The CDR3 extends over 16 amino acids. Data came from immunoSEQ multiplex PCR; TCRdb stores just in-frame clones and leaves some out. The sample has more than 300,000 clones, 90% seen once. The specimen was PBMCs or T cells enriched from blood (not recorded which). The sequence was obtained from a woman in her twenties or thirties who had been exposed to COVID-19. This chain uses TRBV19 with TRBJ1-6; maybe TRBD1 (5 bases). CDR3 bases: TGTGCCAGTAGTGTCCAGGGTGGAATCTATAATTCACCCCTCCACTTT. As protein: CASSVQGGIYNSPLHF.